This T cell receptor beta chain was sequenced in a study of blood T cell repertoires in COVID-19. Study information: The cDNA or gDNA used as material had been derived from T cells, B-cell-depleted T cells, or PBMCs.

The CDR3 length is 13 residues. Germline V lookup: CDR1 SGHTA, CDR2 FQGTGA. V gave up 5 bases and J gave up 4 bases, with 8 bases separating them. Methods used by the authors: Reference gene primer amplification yielded estimated nucleated cell counts. Assay: immunoSEQ multiplex PCR; the TCRdb copy retains only in-frame clones and omits some. The V and J calls and clone size were taken over from that table, and D and trimming were inferred from the DNA. Here the sample spans about 40,000 clones, roughly 77% being singletons. The sequence came from a man older than 75 with acute or convalescent COVID-19. Sequencing used peripheral blood. The chain combines TRBV7-3 with TRBJ2-2; no clear D gene. The CDR3 coding sequence is TGTGCCAGCAGCCCGACGGGCACCGGGGAGCTGTTTTTT. This codes for CASSPTGTGELFF. Full variable domain (remainder filled in from reference TRBV7-3 and TRBJ2-2): GAGVSQTPSNKVTEKGKYVELRCDPISGHTALYWYRQSLGQGPEFLIYFQGTGAADDSGLPNDRFFAVRPEGSVSTLKIQRTERGDSAVYLCASSPTGTGELFFGEGSRLTVL.